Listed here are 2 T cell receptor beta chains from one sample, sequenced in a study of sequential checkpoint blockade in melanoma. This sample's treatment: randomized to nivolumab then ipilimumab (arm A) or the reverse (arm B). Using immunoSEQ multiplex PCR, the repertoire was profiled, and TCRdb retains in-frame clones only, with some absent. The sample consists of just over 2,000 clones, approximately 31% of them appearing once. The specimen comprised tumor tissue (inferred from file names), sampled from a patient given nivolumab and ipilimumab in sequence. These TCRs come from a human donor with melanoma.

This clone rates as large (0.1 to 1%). The DNA for the CDR3 is TGTGCCAGCAGGGAGACCGGGACAGGCCTGTTCTTC. Translated, it gives CASRETGTGLFF. The V and J genes are TRBV28 and TRBJ2-1; 8 positions agree with TRBD1. With 6 bases clipped from V and 15 bases from J, the junction kept 10 bases outside the gene matches. CDR3 length: 12 residues. Germline lookup yields CDR1 MDHEN and CDR2 SYDVKM. The whole variable domain, remainder taken from reference TRBV28 and TRBJ2-1, is DVKVTQSSRYLVKRTGEKVFLECVQDMDHENMFWYRQDPGLGLRLIYFSYDVKMKEKGDIPEGYSVSREKKERFSLILESASTNQTSMYLCASRETGTGLFFGPGTRLTVL.

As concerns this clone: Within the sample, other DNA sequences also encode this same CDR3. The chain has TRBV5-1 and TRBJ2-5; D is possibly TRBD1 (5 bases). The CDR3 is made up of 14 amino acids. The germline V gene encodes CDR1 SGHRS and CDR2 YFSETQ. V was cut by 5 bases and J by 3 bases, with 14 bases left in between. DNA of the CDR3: TGCGCCAGCAGTTTCCAGGGTGCTGAAGAGACCCAGTACTTC. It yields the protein CASSFQGAEETQYF.